The clone carrying this T cell receptor beta chain was counted only a few times. CDR1 and CDR2 (germline): MNHNY, SVGAGI (reference sequence). This CDR3 spans 13 amino acids. The germline V and J ends were trimmed by 10 bases and 4 bases, with 17 bases remaining between them. This sample is part of a study of T-cell memory formation after mild COVID-19. Background on the study: The TCR clusters were mostly specific to one donor.

In TCRdb, the 5' RACE reads were re-called with MiXCR into one record per CDR3 protein. The data contain just over 400,000 distinct CDR3 sequences, less than 25% of them singletons. Source material: PBMCs or a T cell subset sorted from them (not recorded which). V and J are TRBV6-6 and TRBJ2-7; D is unresolved. The TCR comes from an adult woman who had mild COVID-19 (a few samples of this study predate the infection). Cell type and time point are not known. The CDR3 reads CANQQHPGYEQYF. The CDR3 DNA reads as TGTGCCAACCAACAGCACCCCGGATACGAGCAGTACTTC.